A single sample gave rise to the 29 T cell receptor beta chains below, sequenced in a study of blood T cell repertoires in COVID-19. This table comes from immunoSEQ multiplex PCR, and its TCRdb copy is limited to in-frame clones, with some not included. This table has about 250,000 clones, roughly 89% appearing once. The sequenced sample was PBMCs or T cells enriched from blood (not recorded which). These receptors were taken from a woman in her thirties with acute COVID-19.

This clone has a handful of counts. V and J are TRBV29-1 and TRBJ2-5, with TRBD1 as a possible D gene (6 bases). Trimming cost V 7 bases and J 4 bases, with 19 bases left between them. Per germline, CDR1 SQVTM and CDR2 ANQGSEA. CDR3 length: 14 residues. In DNA, the CDR3 is TGCAGCGCTTCGACAGGAGGCGGGTTAGAGACCCAGTACTTC. Encoded protein: CSASTGGGLETQYF.

The chain employs TRBV9 and TRBJ2-1; no firm D call. The CDR3 totals 13 residues. Germline CDR1 is SGDLS and CDR2 is YYNGEE. Trimming removed 0 bases from V and 5 bases from J, with 6 bases in between. CDR3 DNA sequence: TGTGCCAGCAGCGTAGGAAGAGACAATGAGCAGTTCTTC. It yields the protein CASSVGRDNEQFF.

This chain uses TRBV27 with TRBJ1-1; D remains ambiguous. Deletions cut 4 bases from V and 1 base from J, with 7 bases between. CDR3 length: 13 amino acids. Germline CDR1 and CDR2: MNHEY and SMNVEV (reference sequence). The CDR3, as DNA: TGTGCCAGCAGTTGGGGAGCGAACACTGAAGCTTTCTTT. It codes for CASSWGANTEAFF.

As concerns this clone: Other nucleotide sequences from this sample produce the same CDR3. The rearrangement joins TRBV7-9 to TRBJ2-5; a possible D gene is TRBD1 (7 bases). The CDR3 runs to 14 residues. With 2 bases removed from V and 4 bases from J, the gap between germline ends came to 11 bases. Germline CDR1 reads SEHNR; CDR2 reads FQNEAQ (reference sequence). The CDR3 is CASSLRQGGETQYF. The CDR3 region has the DNA TGTGCCAGCAGCTTACGACAGGGAGGAGAGACCCAGTACTTC.

The chain is built from TRBV4-1 and TRBJ1-6; weak D call: TRBD1 (6 bases). V was pared by 11 bases and J by 0 bases, with 17 bases between. CDR3 length: 16 amino acids. CDR1 and CDR2 (germline): MGHRA, YSYEKL. Here the CDR3 reads CASGTILSSYNSPLHF. The DNA for the CDR3 is TGCGCCTCCGGGACAATCCTCAGCTCCTATAATTCACCCCTCCACTTT.

This chain joins TRBV21-1 and TRBJ1-6; the table's D call TRBD1 went unverified against the DNA. TRBV21-1 is an annotated pseudogene. CDR3 length equals 14 residues. The CDR3 coding sequence is TGTGCCAGCAGCGAAGGCAGGGTACGCTCACCCCTCCACTTT. It translates to CASSEGRVRSPLHF.

In this sample, this clone turned up once. The chain carries TRBV5-1 and TRBJ2-1; D gene uncertain. The CDR3 has 16 residues. Trimming removed 0 bases from V and 1 base from J, with 11 bases in between. Germline V gene sequence: CDR1 SGHRS, CDR2 YFSETQ. The DNA for the CDR3 is TGCGCCAGCAGCTTGGCCGCGTCACGTTCCTACAATGAGCAGTTCTTC. Translating gives CASSLAASRSYNEQFF.

The rearrangement joins TRBV5-1 to TRBJ1-3; no reliable D call. CDR1 is SGHRS and CDR2 is YFSETQ in the germline V gene. The CDR3 is 19 amino acids. V was clipped by 4 bases and J by 0 bases, with 23 bases between them. The CDR3 loop is CASSIPGSDGPNSGNTIYF. The DNA for the CDR3 is TGCGCCAGCAGCATTCCGGGGTCTGACGGACCCAACTCTGGAAACACCATATATTTT.

The chain uses TRBV7-9 and TRBJ1-2, with 9 bases identical to TRBD1. Germline V gene sequence: CDR1 SEHNR, CDR2 FQNEAQ (reference sequence). V lost 5 bases and J lost 7; bases outside the gene matches: 14. The CDR3 sequence is 16 residues long. CDR3 protein: CASSRDRDLLSSGYTF. For the CDR3, the DNA is TGTGCCAGCAGCAGGGACAGGGATTTGCTTTCTAGTGGCTACACCTTC.

J is TRBJ1-2 and V is TRBV4-1; D is perhaps TRBD1 (6 bases). In germline, CDR1 is MGHRA, CDR2 YSYEKL. The V gene lost 3 bases and the J gene lost 8 bases, with 13 bases spanning the gap. This CDR3 has 13 residues. The CDR3 DNA follows: TGCGCCAGCAGCCACTCCGGGGGGGGCGGCTACACCTTC. This translates into CASSHSGGGGYTF.

The rearrangement joins TRBV10-3 to TRBJ1-2; a possible D gene is TRBD1 (6 bases). Trimming took 6 bases from V and 3 from J, leaving 17 bases between them. The CDR3 covers 15 residues. Germline V lookup: CDR1 ENHRY, CDR2 SYGVKD. The CDR3 protein is CAIRRGGQSDYGYTF. The CDR3 coding sequence is TGTGCCATCAGGAGGGGGGGGCAGAGTGACTATGGCTACACCTTC.

The V gene is TRBV19, the J gene TRBJ1-2, with 9 positions matching TRBD1. From germline, CDR1 is LNHDA and CDR2 SQIVND (reference sequence). Unmatched junction bases numbered 4, after V lost 7 bases and J lost 7 bases. The CDR3 sequence is 12 residues long. The CDR3 bases are TGTGCCAGTAAAAGACAGGGGGGTGGCTACACCTTC. Protein sequence: CASKRQGGGYTF. The variable domain in full, completed from reference TRBV19 and TRBJ1-2, reads DGGITQSPKYLFRKEGQNVTLSCEQNLNHDAMYWYRQDPGQGLRLIYYSQIVNDFQKGDIAEGYSVSREKKESFPLTVTSAQKNPTAFYLCASKRQGGGYTFGSGTRLTVV.

The chain employs TRBV4-3 and TRBJ1-3; D gene ambiguous. The CDR3 spans 15 residues. CDR1 and CDR2 from the germline V gene are LGHNA and YSLEER. V gave up 0 bases and J gave up 4 bases, with 10 bases separating them. CDR3 sequence (DNA): TGCGCCAGCAGCCAAGATTGGCAGGCCGGAAACACCATATATTTT. Translation gives CASSQDWQAGNTIYF.

The gene calls are TRBV3-1 (or the pseudogene TRBV3-2) and TRBJ1-1; TRBD1 aligns across 10 bases. The CDR3 consists of 16 residues. Trimming removed 1 base from V and 6 bases from J; junction bases left unmatched: 8. Looked up from germline, CDR1 is LGHDT and CDR2 is YNNKEL (reference sequence). The CDR3 sequence is CASSQGAAGTGAEAFF. CDR3 in DNA: TGTGCCAGCAGCCAAGGAGCTGCAGGGACAGGGGCTGAAGCTTTCTTT.

The chain joins TRBV19 to TRBJ1-5, with 7 bases fitting TRBD1. CDR1 LNHDA and CDR2 SQIVND come from the germline V gene (reference sequence). J lost 7 bases, V lost 6 bases, and 6 bases had no gene match. The CDR3 runs to 13 residues. The CDR3 sequence is CASSKGTAQPQHF. CDR3 DNA sequence: TGTGCCAGTAGCAAGGGGACAGCCCAGCCCCAGCATTTT.

This chain connects TRBV7-8 to TRBJ2-5; D is unresolved. The CDR3 is 16 residues long. V dropped 0 bases and J dropped 5 bases, with 16 bases sitting between them. In germline, CDR1 is SGHVS, CDR2 FQNEAQ. The CDR3 bases are TGTGCCAGCAGCTTAGCGAGGATCCCCTCGAGGGAGACCCAGTACTTC. Its protein product is CASSLARIPSRETQYF. Together with reference TRBV7-8 and TRBJ2-5, the CDR3 gives the full variable domain: GAGVSQSPRYKVAKRGQDVALRCDPISGHVSLFWYQQALGQGPEFLTYFQNEAQLDKSGLPSDRFFAERPEGSVSTLKIQRTQQEDSAVYLCASSLARIPSRETQYFGPGTRLLVL.

V usage is TRBV7-6 and J usage is TRBJ1-1; 10 bases fit TRBD1. CDR1 SGHVS and CDR2 FNYEAQ come from the germline V gene. This CDR3 is built from 15 residues. J gave up 4 bases and V 5 bases, and 7 bases lay outside the gene matches. The CDR3 nucleotides read TGTGCCAGCAGCCCAAACCGGGACAGGGGCACTGAAGCTTTCTTT. It yields the protein CASSPNRDRGTEAFF.

This chain joins TRBV3-1 (or the pseudogene TRBV3-2) and TRBJ1-6; D remains ambiguous. The germline V gene encodes CDR1 LGHDT and CDR2 YNNKEL (reference sequence). The CDR3 contains 14 residues. The germline V and J ends were trimmed by 1 base and 13 bases, with 14 bases remaining between them. As DNA, the CDR3 is TGTGCCAGCAGCCAAGTTGTCGGGAACTACCCCCTCCACTTT. Protein product: CASSQVVGNYPLHF.

In its sample, this clone was seen a few times. The chain recombines TRBV6-2 or TRBV6-3 with TRBJ1-5; 8 bases align to TRBD1. The V and J ends lost 4 bases and 4 bases, in that order; junction bases with no gene match: 6. This CDR3 spans 15 amino acids. Germline-derived CDR1 and CDR2 are MNHEY and SVGEGT. The CDR3 loop is CASSFTDRENQPQHF. DNA for the CDR3: TGTGCCAGCAGTTTCACGGACAGGGAAAATCAGCCCCAGCATTTT.

This chain links TRBV20-1 with TRBJ1-1; D unresolved. Trimming took off 0 bases at V and 7 bases at J, with 6 bases between the two ends. The CDR3 contains 11 residues. From germline, CDR1 is DFQATT and CDR2 SNEGSKA (reference sequence). As DNA, the CDR3 is TGCAGTGCTAGAGAATTTAATGAAGCTTTCTTT. As protein: CSAREFNEAFF.

The chain uses TRBV7-2 and TRBJ2-5; D may be TRBD2 (7 bases). V was pared by 5 bases and J by 5 bases, with 18 bases between. This CDR3 comprises 15 residues. In germline, CDR1 is SGHTA, CDR2 FQGNSA. The DNA for the CDR3 is TGTGCCAGCAGCACGCGGGGCGGGGGCTGGGAGACCCAGTACTTC. Protein product: CASSTRGGGWETQYF.

V usage is TRBV5-1 and J usage is TRBJ2-3; 8 nucleotides agree with TRBD1. J gave up 6 bases and V 4 bases, and 13 bases lay outside the gene matches. In germline, CDR1 is SGHRS, CDR2 YFSETQ. CDR3 size: 16 residues. The CDR3 DNA reads as TGCGCCAGCAGCCTCCCTTCGACAGGGGCGTGGGATACGCAGTATTTT. This sequence encodes CASSLPSTGAWDTQYF.

V and J are TRBV11-2 and TRBJ2-4; no reliable D call. V was shortened by 8 bases and J by 0 bases, with 11 bases between the two germline ends. CDR3 length: 14 residues. CDR1 is SGHAT, CDR2 FQNNGV, per germline. In DNA form, the CDR3 reads TGTGCCAGCGCATTGGCCCTAGCCAAAAACATTCAGTACTTC. It encodes CASALALAKNIQYF.

This clone was observed a few times. The V gene is TRBV2, the J gene TRBJ2-7; D is undetermined. The V end was cut by 8 bases, the J end by 0 bases, with 14 bases between. The CDR3 sequence is 14 residues long. Germline V lookup: CDR1 SNHLY, CDR2 FYNNEI. The CDR3 nucleotides are TGTGCCAGCGGCTTGACATACCTCTCCTACGAGCAGTACTTC. The encoded protein is CASGLTYLSYEQYF.

The rearrangement links TRBV14 to TRBJ2-1; no clear D. The V gene lost 1 base and the J gene lost 8 bases, with 6 bases spanning the gap. CDR3 length: 12 residues. Per the germline V gene, CDR1 is SGHDN and CDR2 is FVKESK. The CDR3 nucleotides are TGTGCCAGCAGCCAAGGGGCACATGAGCAGTTCTTC. Translation: CASSQGAHEQFF.

A note on this clone: Germline and junction disagree at one end, which may indicate a read error. V gene TRBV15 combines with J gene TRBJ2-3; 9 bases fit TRBD1. Looked up from germline, CDR1 is LNHNV and CDR2 is YYDKDF (reference sequence). This CDR3 contains 16 residues. CDR3 nucleotide sequence: TGTGCCACCAGCCGAGACAGGGGGGCAACGGCAGATACGCAGTATTTT. This encodes CATSRDRGATADTQYF.

The chain is built from TRBV10-1 and TRBJ2-1; TRBD2 agrees at 10 bases. The ends lost 0 bases at V and 7 bases at J; junction bases unmatched: 6. Germline V gene lookup returns CDR1 WNHNN and CDR2 SYGVQD (reference sequence). This CDR3 is 16 amino acids long. CDR3 bases: TGCGCCAGCAGTGAGTCATTGTCTAGCGGGGGTAATGAGCAGTTCTTC. Amino acid sequence: CASSESLSSGGNEQFF.

This clone has just one count. V gene TRBV6-2 or TRBV6-3 combines with J gene TRBJ2-1; the match to TRBD2 covers 8 bases. Germline values: CDR1 MNHEY, CDR2 SVGEGT. J lost 7 bases, V lost 0 bases, and 5 bases had no gene match. This CDR3 contains 15 residues. The CDR3 loop is CASSYSPGGANEQFF. The CDR3 bases are TGTGCCAGCAGTTACTCGCCGGGGGGGGCGAATGAGCAGTTCTTC.

CDR3 bases: TGTGCCAGCAGCATGGAGTGGGCCGGCGGGGAGCTGTTTTTT. It is translated as CASSMEWAGGELFF. The V and J genes are TRBV5-6 and TRBJ2-2; D gene uncertain. Deletions cut 4 bases from V and 7 bases from J, with 14 bases between. The germline V gene has CDR1 SGHDT and CDR2 YYEEEE. The length of the CDR3 is 14 residues. The variable domain in full, with the rest retrieved from reference TRBV5-6 and TRBJ2-2, is DAGVTQSPTHLIKTRGQQVTLRCSPKSGHDTVSWYQQALGQGPQFIFQYYEEEERQRGNFPDRFSGHQFPNYSSELNVNALLLGDSALYLCASSMEWAGGELFFGEGSRLTVL.